The sequence of this T cell receptor beta chain was determined in a study of neurological immune-mediated disorders. Specified time point: longitudinal time-point 1 (baseline). Over 170 million TCR-beta sequences from 15-18 subjects came out of each sequencing run. Using its own MiXCR run on the 5' RACE reads, TCRdb lists one record per CDR3 protein. The table includes around 49,000 distinct CDR3 sequences, 9% to 10% detected once. By proportion, this clonotype is medium-sized. The clonotype comes from a woman aged 40-49 years in good health. The sample comprised PBMCs.

CDR3 amino acids: CASSDSPEGDTEAFF. CDR3 nucleotide sequence: TGTGCCAGCAGTGACTCGCCGGAGGGGGACACTGAAGCTTTCTTT. The chain combines TRBV6-4 with TRBJ1-1; D possibly corresponds to TRBD1 (6 bases). Germline lookup yields CDR1 MRHNA and CDR2 SNTAGT. Trimming pared 0 bases from V and 3 bases from J, leaving 11 bases between. The CDR3 sequence is 15 residues long.